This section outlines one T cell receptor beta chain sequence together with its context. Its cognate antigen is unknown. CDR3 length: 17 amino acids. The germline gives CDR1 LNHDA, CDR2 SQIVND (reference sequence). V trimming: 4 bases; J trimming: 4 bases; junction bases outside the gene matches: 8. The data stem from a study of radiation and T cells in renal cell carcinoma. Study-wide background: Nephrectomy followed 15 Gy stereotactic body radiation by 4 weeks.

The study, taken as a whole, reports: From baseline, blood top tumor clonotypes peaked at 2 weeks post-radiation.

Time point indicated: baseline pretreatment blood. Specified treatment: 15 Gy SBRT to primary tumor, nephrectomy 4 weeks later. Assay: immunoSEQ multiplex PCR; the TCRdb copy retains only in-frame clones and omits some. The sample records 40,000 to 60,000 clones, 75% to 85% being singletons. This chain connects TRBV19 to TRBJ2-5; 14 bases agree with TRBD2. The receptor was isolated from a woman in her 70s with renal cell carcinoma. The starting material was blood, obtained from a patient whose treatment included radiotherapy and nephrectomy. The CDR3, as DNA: TGTGCCAGTAGTACGGGGACTAGCGGGAGTTTGGGAGAGACCCAGTACTTC. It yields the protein CASSTGTSGSLGETQYF.